A selection of T cell receptor beta chains follows, all from one sample in a study of T cell repertoires in cytomegalovirus infection. Using its own MiXCR run on the reads, TCRdb lists one record per CDR3 protein. Of around 260,000 distinct CDR3 sequences listed, roughly 9.1% are singletons. The source material was PBMCs. Source of these receptors: a human donor in good health (CMV status not recorded). Some clones in this sample may be carry-over from other donors' samples. Each CDR3 is given with its conserved first and last residue. Part of the rows lack a size; the others show once, few, many or a class for expanded clones.

V,size,J,CDR3
TRBV27,NA,TRBJ1-3,CASSLSGVNGNTIYF
TRBV12-3/TRBV12-4,many,TRBJ1-1,CASSRHDRGAEAFF
TRBV12-3/TRBV12-4,NA,TRBJ1-1,CASSPGTGPTNTEAFF
TRBV5-1,many,TRBJ1-6,CASRLNANNSPLHF
TRBV7-2,many,TRBJ1-6,CASSLSPGPNSPLHF
TRBV30,NA,TRBJ1-5,CAWSGGNQPQHF
TRBV6-1,few,TRBJ2-6,CASKLASSSGANVLTF
TRBV7-2,many,TRBJ1-4,CASSPFGQGNEKLFF
TRBV6-5,NA,TRBJ2-7,CASSQPASGRGSYEQYF
TRBV4-3,many,TRBJ2-1,CASSPYGTERDEQFF
TRBV7-2,many,TRBJ2-1,CASSPASGATYNEQFF
TRBV12-3/TRBV12-4,many,TRBJ1-5,CASSSSTAISNQPQHF
TRBV7-8,many,TRBJ2-2,CASSFEGSTGELFF